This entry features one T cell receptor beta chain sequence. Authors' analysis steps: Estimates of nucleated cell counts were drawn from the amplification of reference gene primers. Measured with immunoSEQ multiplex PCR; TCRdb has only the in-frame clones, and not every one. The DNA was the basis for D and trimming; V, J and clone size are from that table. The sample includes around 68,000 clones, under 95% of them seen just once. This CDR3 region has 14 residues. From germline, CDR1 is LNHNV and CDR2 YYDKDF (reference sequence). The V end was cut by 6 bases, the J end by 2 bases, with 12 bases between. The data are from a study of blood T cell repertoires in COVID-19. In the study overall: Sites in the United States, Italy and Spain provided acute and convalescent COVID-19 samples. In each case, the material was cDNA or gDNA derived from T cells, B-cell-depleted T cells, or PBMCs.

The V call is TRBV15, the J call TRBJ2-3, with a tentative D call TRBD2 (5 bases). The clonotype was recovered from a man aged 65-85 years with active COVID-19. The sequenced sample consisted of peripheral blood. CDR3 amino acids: CATRSGGSTDTQYF. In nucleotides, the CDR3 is TGTGCCACCAGAAGTGGCGGGTCCACAGATACGCAGTATTTT.